These T cell receptor beta chains were read from a single sample in a study of post-analysis software for immune sequencing data. TCRdb re-derived calls from the PCR reads in MiXCR, one entry per CDR3 protein. The table shows around 770,000 distinct CDR3 sequences, with about 45% occurring only once. Specimen: blood. The source is a girl under 18 with multiple sclerosis. Both conserved end residues are part of each CDR3. A D gene is named only where the DNA matches it firmly. Only some rows state a clone size, as once, few, many or a class for expanded clones.

>TRBJ2-2|.|14|.|TRBV29-1
CSVAGGGNTGELFF
>TRBJ2-7|.|15|TRBD2|TRBV27
CASSRSSGASYEQYF
>TRBJ2-5|few|14|.|TRBV20-1
CSAQDWALQETQYF
>TRBJ2-1|.|10|TRBD2|TRBV29-1
CSAGGVEQFF
>TRBJ1-2|few|14|.|TRBV6-5
CASRGPRALRGYTF
>TRBJ2-5|.|13|.|TRBV25-1
CASSESRREPQYF
>TRBJ2-1|.|17|TRBD2|TRBV20-1
CSARPGTSGSVGNEQFF
>TRBJ1-2|.|14|TRBD1|TRBV6-5
CASTSTGAIYGYTF
>TRBJ1-4|.|17|TRBD1|TRBV2
CASRDGTVSATNEKLFF
>TRBJ2-7|.|15|TRBD2|TRBV10-3
CAISDRAGDYREQYF
>TRBJ2-5|.|14|.|TRBV7-2
CASSLGTFQETRYF
>TRBJ2-1|.|13|.|TRBV6-1
CASFVRGSNEQFF
>TRBJ2-3|few|17|TRBD2|TRBV7-6
CASSSRPQREGPDTQYF
>TRBJ1-5|.|18|.|TRBV12-3/TRBV12-4
CASSPVGRDIRFDQPQHF
>TRBJ2-3|.|15|TRBD2|TRBV7-9
CASSEGTSGTDTQYF
>TRBJ2-7|few|11|.|TRBV20-1
CSAVTAPEQYF
>TRBJ2-7|few|14|.|TRBV20-1
CSARLGEKSYEQYF
>TRBJ2-7|few|19|.|TRBV12-3/TRBV12-4
CASSLVRGTTPPWSYEQYF
>TRBJ2-3|few|13|.|TRBV6-6
CASSYGTPDTQYF
>TRBJ1-1|.|16|.|TRBV12-3/TRBV12-4
CASSLGRSIMNTEAFF
>TRBJ1-5|few|15|.|TRBV9
CASSVAGERDQPQHF
>TRBJ2-7|.|13|TRBD2|TRBV27
CATASGSNYEQYF
>.|.|13|TRBD2|TRBV12-3/TRBV12-4
CASTWSGSNEQYF
>TRBJ2-4|.|20|.|TRBV21-1
CASSRRGQGTPDLAKNIQYF
>TRBJ2-5|.|12|.|TRBV28
CASRGVGETQYF
>TRBJ2-1|.|13|TRBD1|TRBV11-1
CASSPPDRDRQFF
>TRBJ2-5|.|15|.|TRBV2
CASSEANRPQETQYF
>TRBJ2-3|.|13|.|TRBV20-1
CSQAPSGTDTQYF
>TRBJ1-4|few|12|.|TRBV12-3/TRBV12-4
CASSLVGEKLFF
>TRBJ2-3|.|21|.|TRBV12-3/TRBV12-4
CASSFLVYQARRAASTDTQYF
>TRBJ2-7|few|14|TRBD2|TRBV4-1
CASSQEASGNEQYF
>TRBJ2-7|.|13|.|TRBV29-1
CSVSHQALYEQYF
>TRBJ2-7|.|16|TRBD2|TRBV20-1
CSARGVQRERTYEQYF
>TRBJ2-3|.|12|.|TRBV6-5
CASSYSSGTQYF
>TRBJ2-5|.|15|TRBD1|TRBV10-3
CAISEFDRGPNEQYF
>TRBJ2-7|.|15|TRBD1|TRBV5-1
CASSTLQGQENEQYF
>TRBJ2-6|.|16|.|TRBV5-1
CASSLAQFSGANVLTF
>TRBJ2-3|.|14|.|TRBV7-2
CASSLTLLADTQYF
>TRBJ2-1|.|14|.|TRBV19
CASSIPPGRNEQFF
>TRBJ2-3|.|14|.|TRBV7-6
CASSPRVATDTQYF
>TRBJ1-4|.|13|.|TRBV10-3
CAIRAGNNEKLFF
>TRBJ2-2|.|18|TRBD1|TRBV6-5
CASSFLPPGQGDTGELFF
>TRBJ2-7|many|16|TRBD2|TRBV20-1
CSATLAGRIPDYEQYF
>TRBJ2-7|few|14|TRBD2|TRBV28
CASHPSGKAYEQYF
>TRBJ2-7|few|14|TRBD1|TRBV10-1
CASSEKGQPYEQYF
>TRBJ1-1|few|19|.|TRBV6-2/TRBV6-3
CASRARGGAGGDLNTEAFF
>TRBJ2-7|.|19|TRBD2|TRBV27
CASSFRGLATTLGWGEQYF
>TRBJ2-1|.|16|TRBD2|TRBV4-3
CASSQVTSGSVDEQFF
>TRBJ1-1|.|15|.|TRBV5-6
CASSFSGSINTEAFF
>TRBJ2-6|.|17|TRBD1|TRBV12-3/TRBV12-4
CASSRTGASSGANVLTF
>TRBJ2-7|few|15|.|TRBV10-3
CAISPQVAGDYEQYF
>TRBJ1-1|.|14|.|TRBV5-4
CASSSTSALREAFF
>TRBJ2-2|.|14|TRBD1|TRBV29-1
CSVEDRGNTGELFF
>TRBJ2-3|.|15|.|TRBV5-1
CASSFVAGSTDTQYF
>.|few|13|.|TRBV20-1
CSARPQMRETQYF
>TRBJ1-2|.|14|TRBD1|TRBV29-1
CSVEDRQGAYGYTF
>TRBJ1-5|.|14|.|TRBV4-2
CASSQDDSNQPQHF
>TRBJ2-7|.|13|TRBD1|TRBV29-1
CSVSETGLYEQYF
>TRBJ1-5|.|16|.|TRBV7-2
CASSERGGGFNQPQHF